This note documents a single TCR beta chain sequence. Its matching antigen is unknown. Germline CDR1 SEHNR, CDR2 FQNEAQ (reference sequence). With 4 bases removed from V and 6 bases from J, the gap between germline ends came to 19 bases. This CDR3 contains 15 residues. The method was immunoSEQ multiplex PCR; TCRdb's version includes in-frame clones alone and lacks a portion of them. Here the sample spans 550,000 to 800,000 clones, 90% being singletons. This entry comes from a study of shared clonotypes between healthy human individuals. Study summary: Serving as donors were two women and three men, whose ages spanned 18 to 49.

Broader study findings: Sampling used blood alone; tissue repertoires probably differ.

The sample taken for sequencing was memory CD8+ T cells from PBMCs. The sample's subset: CD45RO+ cells pooled with CCR7-negative TemRA cells. The chain carries TRBV7-9 and TRBJ2-7; D tentatively fits TRBD1 or TRBD2 (5 bases each). The receptor's source is a man younger than 35 in good health. Some clones in this sample may be carry-over from other donors' samples. DNA of the CDR3: TGTGCCAGCAGCTACCCGGGGCGCGAGTCTCCCGAGCAGTACTTC. Translating gives CASSYPGRESPEQYF.